The clone carrying this TCR beta chain was observed many times. What it binds is not known. Using quantitative 5'-RACE with molecular barcodes, the authors made TCR beta libraries. TCRdb fed the 5' RACE reads into MiXCR, producing one record per CDR3 protein. Of a few hundred thousand distinct CDR3 sequences listed, more than 20% are singletons. The ends were cut back, 5 bases at V and 4 bases at J, with 15 bases in the middle. Per the germline V gene, CDR1 is SGDLS and CDR2 is YYNGEE. There are 15 residues in the CDR3. The sample belongs to a study of CD8 T cells in ankylosing spondylitis. Study outcomes and limitations: A TCR beta motif of roughly eight highly homologous variants appeared characteristic of ankylosing spondylitis blood. As reported, disease-linked clones showed significant enrichment in matched ankylosing spondylitis synovial fluid.

The material sequenced was blood, either unsorted or a sorted T cell fraction (not recorded which). This chain links TRBV9 with TRBJ2-2; D is possibly TRBD2 (7 bases). This receptor was taken from a male donor with ankylosing spondylitis. This chain's CDR3 is CASRTGGLTTGELFF. The CDR3 region has the DNA TGTGCCAGCAGGACCGGGGGGCTCACCACCGGGGAGCTGTTTTTT.